One and the same sample provided the 17 T cell receptor beta chains below, sequenced in a study of cytomegalovirus exposure and HLA in healthy donors. Primers: 60 Vbeta forward and 13 Jbeta reverse. Libraries were prepared by immunoSEQ multiplex PCR; TCRdb keeps only in-frame clonotypes and omits some of them. The sample carries some 150,000 clones, about 72% recorded once. Source material: PBMCs. The receptor source for this set is a male donor in good health and CMV-seronegative.

This clone was seen just once. CDR3 bases: TGTGCCAGTACCTTATACTATGGCTACACCTTC. Translating it yields CASTLYYGYTF. The chain uses TRBV19 and TRBJ1-2; no clear D gene. CDR1 LNHDA and CDR2 SQIVND come from the germline V gene (reference sequence). The V end was cut by 7 bases, the J end by 3 bases, with 6 bases between. The CDR3 length is 11 residues.

This chain connects TRBV23-1 to TRBJ2-4; 10 nucleotides agree with TRBD1. TRBV23-1 is flagged as an ORF with uncertain function. This CDR3 has 16 amino acids. Trimming removed 4 bases from V and 6 bases from J; junction bases left unmatched: 9. CDR3 in DNA: TGCGCCAGCAGTCCCAGCCGGGACAGGGGACCAAACATTCAGTACTTC. It yields the protein CASSPSRDRGPNIQYF.

This rearrangement joins TRBV5-6 to TRBJ2-7; D call uncertain. Trimming took off 0 bases at V and 3 bases at J, with 10 bases between the two ends. Germline CDR1 reads SGHDT; CDR2 reads YYEEEE. The CDR3 length is 14 residues. CDR3 sequence (DNA): TGTGCCAGCAGCTTGGCTGGGCCGATCTACGAGCAGTACTTC. Protein sequence: CASSLAGPIYEQYF. The entire variable domain, with the rest obtained from reference TRBV5-6 and TRBJ2-7, is as follows: DAGVTQSPTHLIKTRGQQVTLRCSPKSGHDTVSWYQQALGQGPQFIFQYYEEEERQRGNFPDRFSGHQFPNYSSELNVNALLLGDSALYLCASSLAGPIYEQYFGPGTRLTVT.

V and J are TRBV6-5 and TRBJ1-5; 7 bases align to TRBD1. The CDR3 length is 13 residues. CDR1 and CDR2 (germline): MNHEY, SVGAGI. Losses at the gene ends were 6 bases for V and 6 bases for J; bases not matched to a gene: 5. The CDR3 coding sequence is TGTGCCAGCAGGCCCCCAGGGGGTCAGCCCCAGCATTTT. Its translation is CASRPPGGQPQHF.

The genes are TRBV9 and TRBJ2-5; TRBD1 is a possible D gene (6 bases). This CDR3 is built from 14 residues. Germline V gene sequence: CDR1 SGDLS, CDR2 YYNGEE. Trimming cost V 4 bases and J 5 bases, with 15 bases left between them. The CDR3 here is CASSPQDRKETQYF. DNA of the CDR3: TGTGCCAGCAGCCCACAGGACAGAAAGGAGACCCAGTACTTC.

The chain recombines TRBV29-1 with TRBJ1-1, with D uncertain. This CDR3 is 12 amino acids long. Germline CDR1 reads SQVTM; CDR2 reads ANQGSEA. The germline V and J ends were trimmed by 3 bases and 1 base, with 6 bases remaining between them. The CDR3 reads CSVESGNTEAFF. The CDR3 DNA follows: TGCAGCGTTGAGTCGGGGAACACTGAAGCTTTCTTT.

The chain uses TRBV29-1 and TRBJ2-7; D possibly corresponds to TRBD2 (7 bases). The germline V gene has CDR1 SQVTM and CDR2 ANQGSEA. Trimming left V 4 bases short and J 0 bases short, with 16 bases between. The CDR3 length is 15 residues. This CDR3 is CSVGGGPTASYEQYF. CDR3 DNA sequence: TGCAGCGTTGGGGGGGGGCCTACTGCCTCCTACGAGCAGTACTTC.

This clone was detected a few times. This sample includes further DNA sequences coding for the same CDR3. The J gene is TRBJ1-2, the V gene TRBV6-5, with D maybe TRBD1 (6 bases). Germline-derived CDR1 and CDR2 are MNHEY and SVGAGI. The CDR3 runs to 14 residues. V was clipped by 5 bases and J by 1 base, with 11 bases between them. The CDR3 DNA is TGTGCCAGCAGTCCCGGGACATTTAACTATGGCTACACCTTC. It specifies CASSPGTFNYGYTF.

The chain uses TRBV19 and TRBJ2-1, with D possibly being TRBD2 (7 bases). The CDR3 contains 15 residues. Trimming cost V 6 bases and J 6 bases, with 18 bases left between them. Germline assignment: CDR1 LNHDA and CDR2 SQIVND (reference sequence). DNA for the CDR3: TGTGCCAGTAGGGAACTCGGGGGGCCCCTCAATGAGCAGTTCTTC. Residues: CASRELGGPLNEQFF.

V gene TRBV4-1 combines with J gene TRBJ2-5, with D perhaps TRBD1 (6 bases). The last part of the DNA fits TRBJ2-7 better; the J call may be wrong. The CDR3 extends over 15 amino acids. Germline V gene lookup returns CDR1 MGHRA and CDR2 YSYEKL. In DNA form, the CDR3 reads TGCGCCAGCAGCCGAGACGGATCCACAGGGCCCGAGCAGTACTTC. Protein: CASSRDGSTGPEQYF.

In DNA form, the CDR3 reads TGTGCCAGCAGCGGCTCTAGATCAGATACGCAGTATTTT. This codes for CASSGSRSDTQYF. J is TRBJ2-3 and V is TRBV9; D gene uncertain. Per germline, CDR1 SGDLS and CDR2 YYNGEE. Deletions cut 3 bases from V and 4 bases from J, with 9 bases between. The CDR3 is 13 residues long.

This chain links TRBV28 with TRBJ2-4, with 9 bases matching TRBD2. Trimming removed 6 bases from V and 6 bases from J; junction bases left unmatched: 6. The CDR3 runs to 14 residues. Germline V CDR1 and CDR2: MDHEN, SYDVKM. The CDR3 DNA sequence: TGTGCCAGCAGCTCAGCGGGAGGACGAAACATTCAGTACTTC. Its translation: CASSSAGGRNIQYF.

The chain carries TRBV18 and TRBJ2-3; TRBD1 matches 9 bases. Losses at the gene ends were 3 bases for V and 2 bases for J; bases not matched to a gene: 6. CDR1 is KGHSH, CDR2 LQKENI, per germline. There are 16 residues in the CDR3. CDR3 amino acids: CASSPADRGFTDTQYF. For the CDR3, the DNA is TGTGCCAGCTCACCCGCGGACAGGGGTTTCACAGATACGCAGTATTTT.

The V and J genes are TRBV4-1 and TRBJ1-5; D ambiguous. V was trimmed by 2 bases and J by 2 bases, leaving 13 bases between them. CDR3 length: 16 residues. CDR1 MGHRA and CDR2 YSYEKL come from the germline V gene. The CDR3 bases are TGCGCCAGCAGCCAACCAACTAGCGGGGGCAATCAGCCCCAGCATTTT. Translating it yields CASSQPTSGGNQPQHF.

The CDR3 region has the DNA TGTGCCAGCAGCAAGGGACAAAGCAACACTGAAGCTTTCTTT. This gives the protein CASSKGQSNTEAFF. This chain links TRBV5-4 with TRBJ1-1; TRBD1 is a possible D gene (6 bases). Trimming took 4 bases from V and 2 from J, leaving 12 bases between them. The CDR3 sequence is 14 residues long. Germline assignment: CDR1 SGHNT and CDR2 YYREEE (reference sequence). Full variable domain (rest looked up from reference TRBV5-4 and TRBJ1-1): ETGVTQSPTHLIKTRGQQVTLRCSSQSGHNTVSWYQQALGQGPQFIFQYYREEENGRGNFPPRFSGLQFPNYSSELNVNALELDDSALYLCASSKGQSNTEAFFGQGTRLTVV.

This clone turned up a few times. The rearrangement links TRBV5-6 to TRBJ2-5; D unresolved. The DNA end is a closer match to TRBJ2-7, so the J assignment may be wrong. This CDR3 has 12 amino acids. Per germline, CDR1 SGHDT and CDR2 YYEEEE. The CDR3 nucleotides read TGTGCCAGCAGCTTCCAGGCCTACGAGCAGTACTTC. This codes for CASSFQAYEQYF.

The rearrangement links TRBV5-6 to TRBJ2-7; unclear D gene. CDR3 length equals 12 residues. Looked up from germline, CDR1 is SGHDT and CDR2 is YYEEEE. The germline V and J ends were trimmed by 0 bases and 6 bases, with 7 bases remaining between them. CDR3 in amino acids: CASSLAGFEQYF. The CDR3 DNA follows: TGTGCCAGCAGCTTGGCAGGTTTCGAGCAGTACTTC.